This T cell receptor beta chain stems from a study of cytomegalovirus exposure and HLA in healthy donors. The CDR3 is made up of 13 amino acids. Germline V gene sequence: CDR1 ENHRY, CDR2 SYGVKD. V lost 6 bases, J lost 4 bases, and 1 base stayed unmatched. A multiplex PCR was run with 60 Vbeta primers and 13 Jbeta primers. The assay was immunoSEQ multiplex PCR, and TCRdb's table has in-frame clones only and misses some. Its table lists 150,000 to 200,000 clones. The chain has TRBV10-3 and TRBJ1-5; TRBD1 matches 9 bases. The TCR sequence derives from a woman aged 60-70 years in good health and CMV-seronegative. The specimen was PBMCs. The CDR3 loop reads CAIRGTGNQPQHF. CDR3 DNA sequence: TGTGCCATCAGGGGGACAGGGAATCAGCCCCAGCATTTT.